One sample yielded the 18 T cell receptor beta chains listed below, sequenced in a study of T cell responses to AZD1222 COVID-19 vaccine. The assay was immunoSEQ multiplex PCR, and TCRdb's table has in-frame clones only and misses some. The sample has tens of thousands of clones, about four fifths seen once. This specimen consisted of peripheral blood, obtained on day 0 of AZD1222 vaccination. The receptors were gathered from an adult in good health.

The rearrangement joins TRBV2 to TRBJ2-5, with D possibly matching TRBD1 (6 bases). CDR1 is SNHLY and CDR2 is FYNNEI in the germline V gene. The length of the CDR3 is 15 residues. V lost 4 bases and J 5 bases, leaving 17 bases between the germline ends. The CDR3 region has the DNA TGTGCCAGCAGTGTTGCAGGGGTCATTTTGGAGACCCAGTACTTC. Translation gives CASSVAGVILETQYF. The variable domain in full, completed from reference TRBV2 and TRBJ2-5, reads EPEVTQTPSHQVTQMGQEVILRCVPISNHLYFYWYRQILGQKVEFLVSFYNNEISEKSEIFDDQFSVERPDGSNFTLKIRSTKLEDSAMYFCASSVAGVILETQYFGPGTRLLVL.

The V gene is TRBV7-8, the J gene TRBJ1-1; possible D gene TRBD1, 6 bases. CDR1 and CDR2 from the germline V gene are SGHVS and FQNEAQ. The CDR3 is 13 residues long. V shed 1 base and J shed 10 bases, with 13 bases lying between them. The CDR3 loop is CASSLVGGQSAFF. CDR3 coding DNA: TGTGCCAGCAGCTTAGTTGGGGGGCAGTCAGCTTTCTTT.

The chain carries TRBV7-9 and TRBJ2-6, with D hard to call. The length of the CDR3 is 15 residues. Germline V gene sequence: CDR1 SEHNR, CDR2 FQNEAQ (reference sequence). V was cut by 1 base and J by 4 bases, with 8 bases left in between. The CDR3 DNA sequence: TGTGCCAGCAGCTTAGTGGGTTCAGGGGCCAACGTCCTGACTTTC. It yields the protein CASSLVGSGANVLTF.

This clone was observed a single time. The chain is built from TRBV4-2 and TRBJ2-7, with D uncertain. There are 14 residues in the CDR3. V shed 4 bases and J shed 0 bases, with 10 bases lying between them. Germline assignment: CDR1 LGHNA and CDR2 YNFKEQ. Written as DNA, the CDR3 is TGTGCCAGCAGCCCCAGCTGGGACTCCTACGAGCAGTACTTC. Translation: CASSPSWDSYEQYF.

The V gene is TRBV6-2 or TRBV6-3, the J gene TRBJ1-5, with 9 nucleotides matching TRBD1. CDR1 MNHEY and CDR2 SVGEGT come from the germline V gene. The CDR3 length is 15 residues. V shed 4 bases and J 9 bases; nucleotides not matched to a gene: 10. The CDR3 DNA follows: TGTGCCAGCAGTTTAACAGGGGGCATGTTTCTGCCCCAGCATTTT. Translating it yields CASSLTGGMFLPQHF.

This clone was seen just once. The chain links TRBV2 to TRBJ1-5, with D possibly being TRBD1 (5 bases). CDR3 length equals 16 residues. Trimming took off 2 bases at V and 2 bases at J, with 13 bases between the two ends. From germline, CDR1 is SNHLY and CDR2 FYNNEI. In DNA, the CDR3 is TGTGCCAGCAGTGAACGGTCAGGGTCTGGCAATCAGCCCCAGCATTTT. Translated: CASSERSGSGNQPQHF.

The chain uses TRBV2 and TRBJ2-7, with D maybe TRBD1 (6 bases). In germline, CDR1 is SNHLY, CDR2 FYNNEI. The germline V and J ends were trimmed by 1 base and 4 bases, with 17 bases remaining between them. CDR3 size: 16 residues. CDR3 sequence (DNA): TGTGCCAGCAGTGAAGTAAGGTTAGGGGGTGGTTACGAGCAGTACTTC. Amino acids: CASSEVRLGGGYEQYF.

This chain joins TRBV7-9 and TRBJ1-3, with 7 bases aligning to TRBD1. V gave up 3 bases and J gave up 1 base; unmatched junction bases: 6. CDR1 is SEHNR and CDR2 is FQNEAQ in the germline V gene (reference sequence). This CDR3 contains 16 residues. The CDR3 spells CASSFRQGQSGNTIYF. In DNA, the CDR3 is TGTGCCAGCAGCTTCAGACAGGGCCAATCTGGAAACACCATATATTTT.

The genes are TRBV2 and TRBJ1-5, with D possibly TRBD1 on 6 matching bases. Germline V lookup: CDR1 SNHLY, CDR2 FYNNEI. This CDR3 has 14 amino acids. Trimming left V 6 bases short and J 7 bases short, with 16 bases between. The CDR3 sequence: CASRPGAEGQPQHF. The DNA of the CDR3 is TGTGCCAGCAGGCCGGGGGCGGAAGGCCAGCCCCAGCATTTT.

This chain links TRBV27 with TRBJ2-3; 14 positions match TRBD2. The CDR3 has 14 amino acids. Germline assignment: CDR1 MNHEY and CDR2 SMNVEV (reference sequence). The trim removed 8 bases at V and 6 bases at J, leaving 4 bases unmatched. The CDR3 coding sequence is TGTGCCAGCCGGACTAGCGGGGGGTATGATACGCAGTATTTT. This translates into CASRTSGGYDTQYF.

The chain couples TRBV9 to TRBJ1-1; 10 nucleotides agree with TRBD1. The V and J ends lost 0 bases and 0 bases, in that order; junction bases with no gene match: 14. Germline CDR1 is SGDLS and CDR2 is YYNGEE. The CDR3 extends over 20 amino acids. CDR3 sequence reads: CASSVDRDRGPGTLNTEAFF. The CDR3 DNA sequence: TGTGCCAGCAGCGTAGATCGGGACAGGGGACCCGGAACACTGAACACTGAAGCTTTCTTT.

This chain joins TRBV2 and TRBJ2-7, with no clear D. The CDR3 consists of 11 residues. V lost 5 bases and J 2 bases, leaving 4 bases between the germline ends. Germline lookup yields CDR1 SNHLY and CDR2 FYNNEI. The CDR3 region is CASSLTYEQYF. CDR3 sequence (DNA): TGTGCCAGCAGTTTAACCTACGAGCAGTACTTC. Variable domain in full (rest from reference TRBV2 and TRBJ2-7): EPEVTQTPSHQVTQMGQEVILRCVPISNHLYFYWYRQILGQKVEFLVSFYNNEISEKSEIFDDQFSVERPDGSNFTLKIRSTKLEDSAMYFCASSLTYEQYFGPGTRLTVT.

This clone was recorded a few times. J is TRBJ2-3 and V is TRBV4-2; TRBD2 matches at 7 bases. V was pared by 0 bases and J by 3 bases, with 6 bases of the junction left unmatched. The CDR3 length is 16 residues. Germline V lookup: CDR1 LGHNA, CDR2 YNFKEQ. In nucleotides, the CDR3 is TGTGCCAGCAGCCAAGATGAGGCTAGCGGTACAGATACGCAGTATTTT. Translated: CASSQDEASGTDTQYF.

The rearrangement links TRBV10-3 to TRBJ1-3, with 7 bases lining up with TRBD1. The CDR3 sequence is 14 residues long. After removal of 6 bases from V and 0 bases from J, the junction contained 2 bases not matched to a gene. Germline V gene data show CDR1 as ENHRY and CDR2 as SYGVKD. CDR3 sequence reads: CAIRDRLSGNTIYF. CDR3 sequence (DNA): TGTGCCATCAGGGACAGGCTCTCTGGAAACACCATATATTTT.

This clone was seen only a few times. This chain links TRBV5-1 with TRBJ2-3; D is possibly TRBD1 or TRBD2 (5 bases each). The CDR3 is made up of 15 amino acids. Germline CDR1 reads SGHRS; CDR2 reads YFSETQ. V gave up 3 bases and J gave up 3 bases, with 14 bases separating them. The DNA of the CDR3 is TGCGCCAGCAGCTCGGGACGGGGATCAACAGATACGCAGTATTTT. Amino acids: CASSSGRGSTDTQYF.

The V call is TRBV9, the J call TRBJ1-2, with D hard to call. V lost 4 bases and J lost 6, with 13 bases in between. The CDR3 loop spans 13 amino acids. In germline, CDR1 is SGDLS, CDR2 YYNGEE. The CDR3, as DNA: TGTGCCAGCAGCACCCCTTTTTTAGATGGCTACACCTTC. Amino acid sequence: CASSTPFLDGYTF.

The gene calls are TRBV30 and TRBJ2-2, with D perhaps TRBD2 (6 bases). Looked up from germline, CDR1 is GTSNPN and CDR2 is SVGIG (reference sequence). The CDR3 totals 12 residues. V was trimmed by 3 bases and J by 7 bases, leaving 9 bases between them. CDR3 coding DNA: TGTGCCTGGAGCCAGGGACTCGGGGAGCTGTTTTTT. Translation gives CAWSQGLGELFF.

V is TRBV6-6 and J is TRBJ2-2; D ambiguous. Per germline, CDR1 MNHNY and CDR2 SVGAGI (reference sequence). This CDR3 has 16 residues. The germline V and J ends were trimmed by 0 bases and 0 bases, with 8 bases remaining between them. For the CDR3, the DNA is TGTGCCAGCAGTTACTCTAGGAGTACGAACACCGGGGAGCTGTTTTTT. It encodes CASSYSRSTNTGELFF.